These 27 T cell receptor beta chains were all obtained from the same sample, sequenced in a study of blood T cell repertoires in COVID-19. The protocol was immunoSEQ multiplex PCR, while the TCRdb copy is restricted to in-frame clones and leaves out a portion. The data show about 270,000 clones, around four fifths seen once. Sequences were obtained from peripheral blood. Receptors originate from a woman between 45 and 60 years old with active or convalescent COVID-19.

Only one count was recorded for this clone. The chain recombines TRBV5-1 with TRBJ2-2; D is uncertain. With 2 bases removed from V and 0 bases from J, the gap between germline ends came to 8 bases. This CDR3 spans 15 amino acids. CDR1 and CDR2 (germline): SGHRS, YFSETQ. This CDR3 is CASSFGPPNTGELFF. The CDR3 region has the DNA TGCGCCAGCAGCTTTGGCCCGCCGAACACCGGGGAGCTGTTTTTT.

This clone was seen a handful of times. V is TRBV6-5 and J is TRBJ2-7; 8 bases match TRBD1. The J call may be faulty, since TRBJ2-5 better matches the DNA end. The CDR3 extends over 14 amino acids. CDR1 and CDR2 from the germline V gene are MNHEY and SVGAGI. The CDR3 protein is CASSYSGDRETQYF. The CDR3 bases are TGTGCCAGCAGTTACTCGGGGGACAGGGAGACCCAGTACTTC.

The V gene is TRBV15, the J gene TRBJ2-3; D ambiguous. The CDR3 spans 13 residues. V was clipped by 5 bases and J by 8 bases, with 14 bases between them. Per germline, CDR1 LNHNV and CDR2 YYDKDF (reference sequence). CDR3 in DNA: TGTGCCACCAGCCGAAAGGCCCCGGGTACGCAGTATTTT. Translation: CATSRKAPGTQYF.

The chain combines TRBV5-1 with TRBJ2-3, with a tentative D call TRBD2 (6 bases). Germline CDR1 reads SGHRS; CDR2 reads YFSETQ. Trimming shortened V by 0 bases and J by 5 bases, and 10 bases separated the two germline ends. The CDR3 consists of 14 residues. Here the CDR3 reads CASSLAGAGDTQYF. The CDR3 DNA follows: TGCGCCAGCAGCTTGGCGGGAGCGGGAGATACGCAGTATTTT.

J is TRBJ2-1 and V is TRBV7-9; 9 nucleotides match TRBD2. The CDR3 loop spans 15 amino acids. Germline V gene sequence: CDR1 SEHNR, CDR2 FQNEAQ (reference sequence). Germline trimming cut 2 bases from V and 8 bases from J; bases unmatched to any gene: 7. This CDR3 is CASSLISGRRDEQFF. The CDR3, as DNA: TGTGCCAGCAGCTTAATTAGCGGGAGAAGGGATGAGCAGTTCTTC.

The chain recombines TRBV6-6 with TRBJ1-2, with 10 bases lining up with TRBD1. CDR1 is MNHNY and CDR2 is SVGAGI in the germline V gene (reference sequence). J gave up 6 bases and V 7 bases, and 8 bases lay outside the gene matches. This CDR3 is built from 14 residues. CDR3 region: CASTPDRGRDGYTF. In nucleotides, the CDR3 is TGTGCCAGCACCCCGGACAGGGGGAGGGATGGCTACACCTTC.

The chain links TRBV18 to TRBJ1-1; 7 positions match TRBD1. Germline V CDR1 and CDR2: KGHSH, LQKENI. There are 16 residues in the CDR3. Trimming cost V 0 bases and J 4 bases; bases outside gene matches: 8. CDR3 coding DNA: TGTGCCAGCTCACCACCGGGCAGGCAGGGGGGCACTGAAGCTTTCTTT. Its translation: CASSPPGRQGGTEAFF.

The CDR3 bases are TGTGCCAGCAGTTCTAGTAGCGGGAGTAACAATGAGCAGTTCTTC. Its translation is CASSSSSGSNNEQFF. This chain uses TRBV28 with TRBJ2-1, with 9 bases lining up with TRBD2. CDR1 is MDHEN, CDR2 SYDVKM, per germline. Trimming cost V 4 bases and J 5 bases; bases outside gene matches: 6. The CDR3 consists of 15 residues.

The chain employs TRBV19 and TRBJ2-1; weak D call: TRBD1 (5 bases). The CDR3 is 14 amino acids. The germline CDR1 and CDR2 sequences are LNHDA and SQIVND (reference sequence). V dropped 1 base and J dropped 4 bases, with 8 bases sitting between them. This CDR3 is CASSIGAGYNEQFF. The CDR3 DNA is TGTGCCAGTAGTATAGGGGCAGGGTACAATGAGCAGTTCTTC.

The J gene is TRBJ2-7, the V gene TRBV7-9; D might be TRBD2 (5 bases). The CDR3 has 14 residues. Germline assignment: CDR1 SEHNR and CDR2 FQNEAQ (reference sequence). The V end lost 2 bases, the J end lost 6 bases, and 14 bases lay between the germline ends. The CDR3 region has the DNA TGTGCCAGCAGCTTAAGGGCTAGCCGAAGCGAGCAGTACTTC. As protein: CASSLRASRSEQYF.

The J gene is TRBJ2-1, the V gene TRBV14, with D perhaps matching TRBD1 (5 bases). The CDR3 loop spans 13 amino acids. V shed 1 base and J shed 10 bases, with 11 bases lying between them. Germline V gene lookup returns CDR1 SGHDN and CDR2 FVKESK. CDR3 nucleotides: TGTGCCAGCAGCCAAGGTCAGGGTTCGGAGCAGTTCTTC. Protein: CASSQGQGSEQFF.

This clone was found a few times. The V call is TRBV7-8, the J call TRBJ2-2; a possible D gene is TRBD2 (6 bases). Germline V lookup: CDR1 SGHVS, CDR2 FQNEAQ. The CDR3 extends over 16 amino acids. V lost 5 bases, J lost 0 bases, and 13 bases lay in between. CDR3 DNA sequence: TGTGCCAGCAGCCTGCAAGCGGGCGCGAACACCGGGGAGCTGTTTTTT. Protein product: CASSLQAGANTGELFF.

The chain has TRBV7-9 and TRBJ2-5, with D unclear. The V gene's germline CDR1 is SEHNR and CDR2 FQNEAQ (reference sequence). V lost 6 bases and J 1 base, leaving 9 bases between the germline ends. This CDR3 is built from 13 residues. CDR3 loop: CASSVAGQETQYF. In DNA form, the CDR3 reads TGTGCCAGCAGTGTGGCAGGCCAAGAGACCCAGTACTTC.

The chain is built from TRBV5-1 and TRBJ2-3; perhaps TRBD1 as D (6 bases). The CDR3 is 13 amino acids. V lost 4 bases and J 3 bases, leaving 9 bases between the germline ends. Per the germline V gene, CDR1 is SGHRS and CDR2 is YFSETQ. In DNA, the CDR3 is TGCGCCAGCAGCACTGGACAGACAGATACGCAGTATTTT. As protein: CASSTGQTDTQYF.

This clone was counted once. The V call is TRBV2, the J call TRBJ2-1, with 7 bases matching TRBD2. V lost 5 bases, J lost 0 bases, and 13 bases stayed unmatched. The V gene's germline CDR1 is SNHLY and CDR2 FYNNEI. The CDR3 sequence is 18 residues long. The CDR3: CASSPRPLSGRSYNEQFF. Here the CDR3 DNA reads TGTGCCAGCAGTCCCCGTCCTCTTAGCGGGCGCTCCTACAATGAGCAGTTCTTC.

The rearrangement uses TRBV19 and TRBJ1-1; no firm D call. Germline CDR1 and CDR2: LNHDA and SQIVND (reference sequence). The CDR3 sequence is 13 residues long. V was cut by 6 bases and J by 1 base, with 9 bases left in between. CDR3 nucleotide sequence: TGTGCCAGTAGGCCCGCGGGGAACACTGAAGCTTTCTTT. The encoded protein is CASRPAGNTEAFF.

The chain carries TRBV5-1 and TRBJ2-1, with TRBD2 identical over 11 bases. Germline assignment: CDR1 SGHRS and CDR2 YFSETQ. This CDR3 spans 16 amino acids. After removal of 0 bases from V and 6 bases from J, the junction contained 5 bases not matched to a gene. The CDR3 DNA reads as TGCGCCAGCAGCTTGGGTAGCGGGAGGGCCGGCAATGAGCAGTTCTTC. This encodes CASSLGSGRAGNEQFF. The whole variable domain, filled in from reference TRBV5-1 and TRBJ2-1, reads KAGVTQTPRYLIKTRGQQVTLSCSPISGHRSVSWYQQTPGQGLQFLFEYFSETQRNKGNFPGRFSGRQFSNSRSEMNVSTLELGDSALYLCASSLGSGRAGNEQFFGPGTRLTVL.

This clone was picked up a small number of times. This sequence joins TRBV5-1 and TRBJ1-2; TRBD1 agrees at 11 bases. Germline V gives CDR1 SGHRS, CDR2 YFSETQ. The CDR3 consists of 15 residues. V dropped 3 bases and J dropped 1; count of bases not matched to a gene: 2. DNA of the CDR3: TGCGCCAGCAGCTACGGGACAGGGGGTAACTATGGCTACACCTTC. Translating gives CASSYGTGGNYGYTF. Using reference TRBV5-1 and TRBJ1-2 for the parts outside the CDR3, the full variable domain is KAGVTQTPRYLIKTRGQQVTLSCSPISGHRSVSWYQQTPGQGLQFLFEYFSETQRNKGNFPGRFSGRQFSNSRSEMNVSTLELGDSALYLCASSYGTGGNYGYTFGSGTRLTVV.

The genes are TRBV7-8 and TRBJ2-5; TRBD2 matches 11 bases. The J segment lost 2 bases and the V segment lost 1 base, leaving 9 bases of the junction unmatched. The CDR3 is 18 amino acids. The germline CDR1 and CDR2 sequences are SGHVS and FQNEAQ. The CDR3 spells CASSLVRVSGRAQETQYF. CDR3 DNA sequence: TGTGCCAGCAGCTTAGTCAGGGTTAGCGGGAGGGCTCAAGAGACCCAGTACTTC.

CDR3 protein: CASSQEGAYHEQYF. The CDR3 region has the DNA TGTGCCAGCAGCCAAGAGGGAGCCTACCACGAGCAGTACTTC. The chain has TRBV3-1 (or the pseudogene TRBV3-2) and TRBJ2-7; D perhaps matches TRBD2 (5 bases). The CDR3 extends over 14 amino acids. Trimming cost V 0 bases and J 5 bases, with 11 bases left between them. Germline lookup yields CDR1 LGHDT and CDR2 YNNKEL (reference sequence).

Here the CDR3 reads CASSLGRSETQYF. The CDR3 bases are TGCGCCAGCAGCTTGGGGCGGAGCGAGACCCAGTACTTC. The chain has TRBV5-1 and TRBJ2-5; no definite D call. The V gene's germline CDR1 is SGHRS and CDR2 YFSETQ. The CDR3 is made up of 13 amino acids. Trimming removed 0 bases from V and 5 bases from J, with 8 bases in between.

This chain links TRBV7-6 with TRBJ2-1; TRBD1 matches at 7 bases. The CDR3 is 15 residues long. Trimming cost V 3 bases and J 5 bases; bases outside gene matches: 7. Germline CDR1 and CDR2: SGHVS and FNYEAQ. The CDR3 reads CASSLNRDRDNEQFF. CDR3 sequence (DNA): TGTGCCAGCAGCTTGAACCGGGACAGAGACAATGAGCAGTTCTTC.

This CDR3 reads CASSQWREGSYEQYF. DNA of the CDR3: TGTGCCAGCAGCCAATGGCGGGAGGGATCCTACGAGCAGTACTTC. The chain links TRBV4-2 to TRBJ2-7; 9 bases are shared with TRBD2. The ends lost 2 bases at V and 1 base at J; junction bases unmatched: 3. The CDR3 totals 15 residues. Germline CDR1 reads LGHNA; CDR2 reads YNFKEQ.

This chain joins TRBV28 and TRBJ1-3, with TRBD1 as a possible D gene (6 bases). The germline CDR1 and CDR2 sequences are MDHEN and SYDVKM. The CDR3 has 16 residues. V was trimmed by 5 bases and J by 4 bases, leaving 18 bases between them. CDR3 nucleotides: TGTGCCAGCAGTGAAAGAAACAGGGTTTTCGGAAACACCATATATTTT. Protein product: CASSERNRVFGNTIYF.

V gene TRBV5-6 combines with J gene TRBJ2-5; D may be TRBD1 (6 bases). V was shortened by 2 bases and J by 3 bases, with 14 bases between the two germline ends. The CDR3 has 15 amino acids. Germline V CDR1 and CDR2: SGHDT, YYEEEE. CDR3: CASSLGQGREETQYF. CDR3 coding DNA: TGTGCCAGCAGCTTAGGCCAGGGGCGGGAAGAGACCCAGTACTTC.

This sequence joins TRBV4-1 and TRBJ1-6; the D gene is possibly TRBD1 (6 bases). Trimming left V 3 bases short and J 3 bases short, with 12 bases between. CDR3 size: 16 residues. In germline, CDR1 is MGHRA, CDR2 YSYEKL. CDR3 nucleotide sequence: TGCGCCAGCAGCCATCCTGGACAGAGCTATAATTCACCCCTCCACTTT. Protein sequence: CASSHPGQSYNSPLHF.

The chain uses TRBV28 and TRBJ1-4; D unresolved. This CDR3 comprises 14 residues. Germline loops: CDR1 MDHEN, CDR2 SYDVKM. The V end was cut by 7 bases, the J end by 7 bases, with 16 bases between. CDR3 bases: TGTGCCAGCACCGCGAAAGGCGGCGTTGAAAAACTGTTTTTT. It encodes CASTAKGGVEKLFF.